Presented here are 14 T cell receptor beta chains from one specimen sequenced in a study of T cell repertoires in cytomegalovirus infection (dated by TCRdb to the late 2010s). Sequencing was performed on an Illumina HiSeq 1500. Using fastp at Q25 and MiXCR, TCRdb reprocessed the public reads and kept productive beta chains. Duplicate CDR3 protein sequences are folded into a single record with the most common DNA and genes. Across this sample there are some 450,000 distinct CDR3 sequences, with roughly 30% seen only once. Jointly, the top ten make up roughly 13% of the sample. The specimen was PBMCs. All receptors derive from a human donor in good health (CMV status not recorded). Some clones in this sample may be carry-over from other donors' samples.

This clonotype was detected ten times or more. This chain links TRBV7-6 with TRBJ2-7, with D possibly TRBD2 on 5 matching bases. The CDR3 consists of 15 residues. Germline assignment: CDR1 SGHVS and CDR2 FNYEAQ. V was shortened by 5 bases and J by 5 bases, with 19 bases between the two germline ends. The DNA for the CDR3 is TGTGCCAGCAGCACCGGGAACAACTTAGTCCACGAGCAGTACTTC. Encoded protein: CASSTGNNLVHEQYF.

The table lists this clonotype with a few counts. The genes are TRBV6-5 and TRBJ1-1; 7 positions agree with TRBD1. Germline CDR1 is MNHEY and CDR2 is SVGAGI. V gave up 2 bases and J gave up 8 bases; unmatched junction bases: 11. The CDR3 spans 15 residues. CDR3 DNA sequence: TGTGCCAGCAGTTACGAGGGGGCCGGGGTGGGAGAAGCTTTCTTT. Protein product: CASSYEGAGVGEAFF.

This clonotype has more than one count but fewer than ten. V and J are TRBV6-2 or TRBV6-3 and TRBJ1-1; perhaps TRBD1 as D (5 bases). Germline V lookup: CDR1 MNHEY, CDR2 SVGEGT. V was clipped by 5 bases and J by 1 base, with 14 bases between them. The CDR3 runs to 15 residues. DNA for the CDR3: TGTGCCAGCAGTCACGAGGGACCCAAGAACACTGAAGCTTTCTTT. Translating it yields CASSHEGPKNTEAFF.

V is TRBV6-5 and J is TRBJ2-3, with D perhaps TRBD1 or TRBD2 (5 bases each). Germline V lookup: CDR1 MNHEY, CDR2 SVGAGI. The CDR3 totals 15 residues. Between the trimmed V and J ends, which lost 7 bases and 3 bases, there was a span of 17 bases. In DNA, the CDR3 is TGTGCCAGCATAGTGGGGGTAATTGGGACAGATACGCAGTATTTT. Its translation is CASIVGVIGTDTQYF.

Note on this clonotype: A much larger clone lies one base from this, so it may be a read error. The chain couples TRBV19 to TRBJ1-5, with 8 bases aligning to TRBD1. Germline V CDR1 and CDR2: LNHDA, SQIVND (reference sequence). V lost 5 bases and J lost 10; bases outside the gene matches: 7. CDR3 length equals 13 residues. This chain's CDR3 is CASSARTGRPQHF. CDR3 sequence (DNA): TGTGCCAGTAGTGCCCGGACAGGGCGTCCCCAGCATTTT.

This chain links TRBV7-9 with TRBJ2-1; D remains unclear. The CDR3 is 13 amino acids. CDR1 SEHNR and CDR2 FQNEAQ come from the germline V gene (reference sequence). The ends were cut back, 4 bases at V and 7 bases at J, with 11 bases in the middle. In DNA, the CDR3 is TGTGCCAGCAGCTCGGAAACGGAAAATGAGCAGTTCTTC. Translating gives CASSSETENEQFF.

The J gene is TRBJ1-6, the V gene TRBV28; 7 nucleotides agree with TRBD1. Looked up from germline, CDR1 is MDHEN and CDR2 is SYDVKM. Trimming cost V 2 bases and J 7 bases; bases outside gene matches: 5. CDR3 length: 15 amino acids. CDR3: CASSLPTGYNSPLHF. The CDR3 DNA sequence: TGTGCCAGCAGTTTACCGACAGGGTACAATTCACCCCTCCACTTT.

In its sample, this clonotype was seen many times. The chain carries TRBV7-2 and TRBJ2-4; TRBD2 matches 8 bases. The CDR3 length is 17 residues. V shed 5 bases and J 0 bases; nucleotides not matched to a gene: 9. Per germline, CDR1 SGHTA and CDR2 FQGNSA. CDR3 sequence reads: CASSPQSGGLAKNIQYF. The CDR3 coding sequence is TGTGCCAGCAGCCCCCAAAGCGGGGGACTAGCCAAAAACATTCAGTACTTC.

This clonotype has at least ten counts. The chain joins TRBV7-8 to TRBJ2-7; D remains ambiguous. Germline loops: CDR1 SGHVS, CDR2 FQNEAQ. Trimming pared 5 bases from V and 6 bases from J, leaving 14 bases between. The CDR3 runs to 13 residues. DNA for the CDR3: TGTGCCAGCAGCCTAACTTGGGTAGGCGAGCAGTACTTC. Its translation: CASSLTWVGEQYF.

This chain joins TRBV14 and TRBJ2-7; D may be TRBD1 (6 bases). The germline V gene has CDR1 SGHDN and CDR2 FVKESK. CDR3 length equals 15 residues. Trimming removed 1 base at V and 5 bases at J, with 15 bases between. CDR3 DNA: TGTGCCAGCAGCCAAGTGGTACAGGGTCCCAACGAGCAGTACTTC. Translated, it gives CASSQVVQGPNEQYF.

The rearrangement joins TRBV2 to TRBJ2-7; 7 nucleotides agree with TRBD1. The V and J ends lost 10 bases and 2 bases, in that order; junction bases with no gene match: 11. The CDR3 spans 14 residues. Germline CDR1 reads SNHLY; CDR2 reads FYNNEI. CDR3 protein: CATKSGTAAYEQYV. In DNA, the CDR3 is TGTGCCACCAAATCCGGGACAGCCGCCTACGAGCAGTACGTC.

This clonotype was counted ten times or more. The chain is built from TRBV7-8 and TRBJ1-4, with TRBD1 as a possible D gene (6 bases). The CDR3 sequence is 14 residues long. Trimming took off 4 bases at V and 4 bases at J, with 10 bases between the two ends. CDR1 is SGHVS and CDR2 is FQNEAQ in the germline V gene. The CDR3 protein is CASSSGQVNEKLFF. Written as DNA, the CDR3 is TGTGCCAGCAGCTCGGGACAAGTTAATGAAAAACTGTTTTTT. The full variable domain, in which reference TRBV7-8 and TRBJ1-4 provide the parts outside the CDR3, is GAGVSQSPRYKVAKRGQDVALRCDPISGHVSLFWYQQALGQGPEFLTYFQNEAQLDKSGLPSDRFFAERPEGSVSTLKIQRTQQEDSAVYLCASSSGQVNEKLFFGSGTQLSVL.

Concerning this clonotype: One end of the junction is discordant with germline, which a read error may explain. V and J are TRBV5-1 and TRBJ1-6, with 7 nucleotides matching TRBD1. Germline CDR1 is SGHRS and CDR2 is YFSETQ. The CDR3 totals 15 residues. The CDR3 DNA follows: TGCGACAGCAGCTTGGGGGGACAGAATAATTCACCCCTCCACTTT. The encoded protein is CDSSLGGQNNSPLHF.

With respect to this clonotype: At one boundary the junction diverges from the germline segment, which might be a read error. The CDR3 DNA reads as TGTGCCAGAAGCTTAGGAAACGACAGCGGGGAGCTGTTTTTT. Its protein product is CARSLGNDSGELFF. The chain uses TRBV11-3 and TRBJ2-2, with D possibly being TRBD1 (5 bases). The CDR3 has 14 amino acids. Germline loops: CDR1 SGHNT, CDR2 YENEEA.